A single sample is the source of the 3 T cell receptor beta chains below, sequenced in a study of regulatory T cells in long-lasting Graves disease. The sample's time point: persistent/refractory GD, antithyroid drugs over 5 years with positive TRAb. The authors made the TCR library using RNA they extracted from PBMCs. TCR beta libraries were built with iRepertoire HTBI primers and Arm-PCR of CDR3 regions. TCRdb fed the multiplex PCR reads into MiXCR, producing one record per CDR3 protein. The table includes about 470,000 distinct CDR3 sequences, 20% detected once. The sequencing here drew on peripheral blood mononuclear cells (PBMCs), taken when the disease was refractory, from a patient treated with antithyroid drugs. The receptors derive from a female donor with Graves disease.

This clonotype was seen many times. Relative to the germline gene, one junction end is altered; a read error may explain this. The chain combines TRBV12-3 or TRBV12-4 with TRBJ2-5; D gene uncertain. This CDR3 contains 13 residues. CDR3: CASSLVFQETQYF. CDR3 DNA: TGTGCCAGCAGCTTAGTGTTTCAAGAGACCCAGTACTTC.

In this sample, this clonotype turned up many times. The V gene is TRBV2, the J gene TRBJ1-2; D unclear. Germline-derived CDR1 and CDR2 are SNHLY and FYNNEI. CDR3 length: 13 residues. Between the trimmed V and J ends, which lost 5 bases and 6 bases, there was a span of 13 bases. The DNA for the CDR3 is TGTGCCAGCAGTACTGCCCTTACCCATGGCTACACCTTC. This sequence encodes CASSTALTHGYTF.

This clonotype was picked up many times. V and J are TRBV6-5 and TRBJ1-1, with no clear D. Germline V lookup: CDR1 MNHEY, CDR2 SVGAGI. V gave up 4 bases and J gave up 4 bases, with 13 bases separating them. CDR3 length equals 14 residues. The CDR3 nucleotides read TGTGCCAGCAGTTTGACGGATGTTCGCACTGAAGCTTTCTTT. Translation: CASSLTDVRTEAFF.